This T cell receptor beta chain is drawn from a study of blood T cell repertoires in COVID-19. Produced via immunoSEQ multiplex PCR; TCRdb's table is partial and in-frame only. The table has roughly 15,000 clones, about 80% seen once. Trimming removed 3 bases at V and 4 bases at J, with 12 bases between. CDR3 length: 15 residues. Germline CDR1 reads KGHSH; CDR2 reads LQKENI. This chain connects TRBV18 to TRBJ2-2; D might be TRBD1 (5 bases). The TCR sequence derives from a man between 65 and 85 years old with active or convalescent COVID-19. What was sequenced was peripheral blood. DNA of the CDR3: TGTGCCAGCTCACCCAGGGCCCGCGGCACCGGGGAGCTGTTTTTT. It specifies CASSPRARGTGELFF.